A selection of T cell receptor beta chains follows, all from one sample in a study of patients and donors after allogeneic stem cell transplantation. TCRdb redid the calling of the RT-PCR reads with MiXCR, one entry per CDR3 protein. The repertoire has about a million distinct CDR3 sequences, approximately 18% of them found once; the top ten carry 6%. Material for sequencing was blood, either unsorted or a sorted T cell fraction (not recorded which). These receptor sequences come from a human donor who was either an allogeneic HSCT recipient or a stem cell or donor lymphocyte infusion donor (not recorded which). It is not recorded whose cells these are; they may come from a transplant donor. The CDR3 runs from the conserved cysteine through the conserved F or W.

v_gene	j_gene	CDR3aa
TRBV15	TRBJ2-5	CATSIDQGSEYF
TRBV12-3/TRBV12-4	TRBJ2-6	CASSRTIGGSGANVLTF
TRBV7-9	TRBJ2-5	CASQLVGETQYF
TRBV3-1	TRBJ2-7	CASSQDRRGQRYEQYF
TRBV6-5	TRBJ2-2	CASSYFGELFF
TRBV5-6	TRBJ2-2	CASSMRQGALTGELFF
TRBV6-1	TRBJ1-1	CASSEGGQSNTEAFF
TRBV27	TRBJ1-1	CASSLRAAKNTEAFF
TRBV15	TRBJ2-7	CATREGGEQYF
TRBV7-3	TRBJ2-2	CASSSQGTLNTGELFF
TRBV9	TRBJ2-3	CTSSVGPSGGTSTDTQYF
TRBV9	TRBJ2-1	CASSVEVAGGPKQFF
TRBV24-1	TRBJ1-3	CATSDRTGNTIYF
TRBV29-1	TRBJ1-1	CSVELNTEAFF
TRBV3-1	TRBJ2-1	CASSHTSANNEQFF
TRBV20-1	TRBJ1-3	CSAPDRISGNTIYF
TRBV4-1	TRBJ2-1	CASSQDGYDNEQFF
TRBV13	TRBJ2-1	CASSRTQDSVHEQFF
TRBV6-2/TRBV6-3	TRBJ1-1	CASSLRDFDTEAFF
TRBV19	TRBJ1-2	CASRWQTGYTF
TRBV2	TRBJ1-2	CASHRERSGYTF
TRBV11-3	TRBJ2-7	CASSEGGSGGYEQYF
TRBV20-1	TRBJ2-1	CSAPGTSVGCDEQFF
TRBV19	TRBJ2-3	CASSILRGRPTDTQYF